Listed below are T cell receptor beta chains from one sample, sequenced in a study of blood T cell repertoires in COVID-19. Profiled with immunoSEQ multiplex PCR; TCRdb holds only in-frame clones, not every one. The sample records around 19,000 clones, 81% being singletons. Specimen: peripheral blood. The receptors were gathered from a man aged 40-55 years with active or convalescent COVID-19. Each CDR3 is given with its conserved first and last residue. A D gene is named only where the DNA matches it firmly. Size tells how often a clone was seen (once, few, many) or the class of an expanded clone, and some rows leave it out.

J: TRBJ2-7
D: -
size: once
V: TRBV11-3
CDR3: CASSATRGEQYF
DNA: TGTGCCAGCAGCGCCACCCGGGGGGAGCAGTACTTC

J: TRBJ2-3
D: TRBD2
size: -
V: TRBV4-3
CDR3: CASSQPASGGTTDTQYF
DNA: TGCGCCAGCAGCCAACCGGCTAGCGGGGGGACCACAGATACGCAGTATTTT

J: TRBJ2-7
D: -
size: -
V: TRBV29-1
CDR3: CSVEERQGSYEQYF
DNA: TGCAGCGTTGAAGAACGCCAGGGCTCTTACGAGCAGTACTTC

J: TRBJ2-1
D: TRBD1
size: once
V: TRBV11-3
CDR3: CASSPTGYEQFF
DNA: TGTGCCAGCAGCCCGACAGGGTATGAGCAGTTCTTC

J: TRBJ1-5
D: TRBD1
size: -
V: TRBV28
CDR3: CASSLRTGRAYSNQPQHF
DNA: TGTGCCAGCAGTCTCCGGACAGGGCGGGCGTATAGCAATCAGCCCCAGCATTTT

J: TRBJ2-7
D: TRBD2
size: few
V: TRBV28
CDR3: CATWGTTGLYEQYF
DNA: TGTGCCACCTGGGGGACTACAGGCCTCTACGAGCAGTACTTC

J: TRBJ1-1
D: -
size: -
V: TRBV6-6
CDR3: CASSSGGMNTEAFF
DNA: TGTGCCAGCAGTTCGGGGGGGATGAACACTGAAGCTTTCTTT

J: TRBJ2-5
D: -
size: -
V: TRBV2
CDR3: CASSEAGGQARKTQYF
DNA: TGTGCCAGCAGTGAAGCGGGAGGTCAGGCCCGAAAGACCCAGTACTTC

J: TRBJ2-5
D: TRBD2
size: -
V: TRBV5-5
CDR3: CASSPGLAGWGTQYF
DNA: TGTGCCAGCAGCCCGGGACTAGCGGGGTGGGGGACCCAGTACTTC

J: TRBJ2-4
D: TRBD2
size: -
V: TRBV6-2/TRBV6-3
CDR3: CASSYSIRGGASKNIQYF
DNA: TGTGCCAGCAGTTACTCTATCCGCGGGGGGGCCTCCAAAAACATTCAGTACTTC

J: TRBJ2-7
D: TRBD2
size: -
V: TRBV5-1
CDR3: CASSLASGGILPEQYF
DNA: TGCGCCAGCAGCTTGGCTAGCGGGGGGATTCTCCCTGAGCAGTACTTC

J: TRBJ2-1
D: -
size: once
V: TRBV7-2
CDR3: CASRESGYNEQFF
DNA: TGTGCCAGCAGGGAGAGCGGCTACAATGAGCAGTTCTTC

J: TRBJ1-1
D: -
size: medium-sized
V: TRBV7-9
CDR3: CASSPGREITEAFF
DNA: TGTGCCAGCAGCCCCGGCCGGGAAATCACTGAAGCTTTCTTT

J: TRBJ1-4
D: -
size: medium-sized
V: TRBV7-6
CDR3: CASSPASLRGNEKLFF
DNA: TGTGCCAGCAGCCCTGCGAGTCTCAGAGGGAATGAAAAACTGTTTTTT

J: TRBJ1-5
D: -
size: once
V: TRBV24-1
CDR3: CATSDSTFNQPQHF
DNA: TGTGCCACCAGTGATTCGACATTTAATCAGCCCCAGCATTTT

J: TRBJ1-2
D: -
size: -
V: TRBV5-6
CDR3: CASSLYDSHYGYTF
DNA: TGTGCCAGCAGCTTGTATGACAGTCATTATGGCTACACCTTC

J: TRBJ2-7
D: -
size: -
V: TRBV11-3
CDR3: CASSPESGYEQYF
DNA: TGTGCCAGCAGCCCAGAATCGGGTTACGAGCAGTACTTC

J: TRBJ1-4
D: -
size: -
V: TRBV6-1
CDR3: CASSEWGVRATNEKLFF
DNA: TGTGCCAGCAGTGAATGGGGAGTTCGGGCAACTAATGAAAAACTGTTTTTT

J: TRBJ1-1
D: TRBD1
size: -
V: TRBV20-1
CDR3: CSASRYRQGAGEAFF
DNA: TGCAGTGCTAGTCGCTACCGACAGGGGGCTGGTGAAGCTTTCTTT

J: TRBJ1-5
D: -
size: few
V: TRBV7-2
CDR3: CASSLGQGTGPQHF
DNA: TGTGCCAGCAGCTTAGGCCAGGGGACCGGGCCCCAGCATTTT

J: TRBJ2-7
D: TRBD1
size: -
V: TRBV7-7
CDR3: CASSLGQGSSYEQYF
DNA: TGTGCCAGCAGCTTAGGACAGGGCAGCTCCTACGAGCAGTACTTC

J: TRBJ2-3
D: TRBD1
size: -
V: TRBV29-1
CDR3: CSVLGGTGADTQYF
DNA: TGCAGCGTTCTTGGGGGGACAGGGGCAGATACGCAGTATTTT

J: TRBJ2-3
D: -
size: -
V: TRBV30
CDR3: CAWSRHSPSDTQYF
DNA: TGTGCCTGGAGCAGGCACAGTCCCTCGGATACGCAGTATTTT

J: TRBJ1-1
D: -
size: -
V: TRBV5-6
CDR3: CASSLLRIKNTEAFF
DNA: TGTGCCAGCAGCTTGCTCAGAATAAAGAACACTGAAGCTTTCTTT

J: TRBJ1-1
D: -
size: -
V: TRBV21-1
CDR3: CASRIRGVSEAFF
DNA: TGTGCCAGCAGAATCCGGGGGGTCAGTGAAGCTTTCTTT

J: TRBJ1-2
D: -
size: -
V: TRBV5-1
CDR3: CASSFGAGILYGYTF
DNA: TGCGCCAGCAGCTTTGGCGCAGGGATCCTCTATGGCTACACCTTC